This entry lists 6 T cell receptor beta chains sequenced from one sample in a study of shared clonotypes between healthy human individuals. Only CD45RO-negative cells positively selected for CCR7 counted as naive CD8 cells, so terminally differentiated effector memory CD45RA+ cells were excluded. Sequencing was performed with immunoSEQ multiplex PCR; in TCRdb, only in-frame clones are kept and a portion is missing. The sample holds about 2.1 million clones; around 93% are singletons and the top ten take around 1.7%. Material for sequencing was naive CD8+ T cells from PBMCs. These receptors were taken from a man aged 18-30 years in good health. Some clones in this sample may be carry-over from other donors' samples.

The CDR3 bases are TGTGCCAGCAGTCTGGGACTAGCGGAGGCGTCCACCGGGGAGCTGTTTTTT. Its protein product is CASSLGLAEASTGELFF. V is TRBV28 and J is TRBJ2-2; 11 bases agree with TRBD2. V was pared by 5 bases and J by 4 bases, with 9 bases of the junction left unmatched. The germline V gene has CDR1 MDHEN and CDR2 SYDVKM. The length of the CDR3 is 17 residues.

This sequence joins TRBV7-9 and TRBJ1-2; D is ambiguous. CDR1 SEHNR and CDR2 FQNEAQ come from the germline V gene (reference sequence). The CDR3 is 14 residues long. The germline V and J ends were trimmed by 5 bases and 0 bases, with 10 bases remaining between them. In DNA, the CDR3 is TGTGCCAGCAGCGCGAGAGGTCCTAACTATGGCTACACCTTC. Translated, it gives CASSARGPNYGYTF.

With regard to this clone: Other nucleotide sequences from this sample produce the same CDR3. The chain has TRBV27 and TRBJ2-1; no firm D call. Germline CDR1 is MNHEY and CDR2 is SMNVEV (reference sequence). The germline V and J ends were trimmed by 5 bases and 3 bases, with 8 bases remaining between them. CDR3 length equals 13 residues. The CDR3, as DNA: TGTGCCAGCAGTCTTAGTTACTACAATGAGCAGTTCTTC. This sequence encodes CASSLSYYNEQFF.

The chain joins TRBV10-1 to TRBJ2-7, with TRBD2 as a possible D gene (5 bases). The CDR3 is 15 residues long. Germline CDR1 WNHNN, CDR2 SYGVQD (reference sequence). The V and J ends lost 0 bases and 0 bases respectively, with 9 bases between them. The CDR3 nucleotides read TGCGCCAGCAGTGAGTCTCGAGGGATCTCCTACGAGCAGTACTTC. Translation: CASSESRGISYEQYF.

This clone was recorded once. The J gene is TRBJ2-3, the V gene TRBV27, with 7 bases that match TRBD1. J lost 4 bases, V lost 5 bases, and 6 bases had no gene match. Germline values: CDR1 MNHEY, CDR2 SMNVEV (reference sequence). The CDR3 contains 14 residues. The CDR3 nucleotides are TGTGCCAGCAGTCTAACAGGGGCCGCAGATACGCAGTATTTT. This sequence encodes CASSLTGAADTQYF.

The J gene is TRBJ2-5, the V gene TRBV7-9; 11 nucleotides align to TRBD1. CDR1 SEHNR and CDR2 FQNEAQ come from the germline V gene (reference sequence). V was pared by 5 bases and J by 5 bases, with 7 bases of the junction left unmatched. The CDR3 totals 15 residues. The CDR3 nucleotides read TGTGCCAGCAGCCCCAGGGACAGGGGGTGGGAGACCCAGTACTTC. This translates into CASSPRDRGWETQYF.